This TCR beta chain was observed in a study of tumor-infiltrating lymphocytes in primary liver carcinoma (dated by TCRdb to about 2017). For context, the study as a whole: Hepatocellular carcinoma (four) or combined HCC and intrahepatic cholangiocarcinoma (one) was present in the five patients, who were three men and two women aged 30 to 69 years. Tumors of the five patients were stage T1-T3 N0M0 with maximum diameters of roughly 4.2 to 11 cm. Samples yielded roughly 3.5 to 8 million productive TCRbeta reads; read depth did not differ significantly between tissue types. Across five regions of each liver tumor, along with adjacent normal tissue and blood, the study brought together TCRbeta repertoire sequencing, expression microarrays and whole-exome sequencing. A total of roughly 35 specimens from 5 patients went through TCRbeta repertoire sequencing, namely 25 tumor regions, 5 adjacent noncancerous liver tissues and 5 peripheral blood samples. Reproducibility between technical replicate repertoires was high, with correlation coefficients above 0.95 and mean shared-clone rates roughly 0.91. Beyond this particular receptor, the publication reports: The top 250 clones made up a significantly larger repertoire fraction in tumors than in blood (p = 0.039). Repertoire overlap was higher between tumor regions (mean about 36%) than tumor-adjacent (around 17%) or tumor-blood (approximately 14%) pairs, consistent with antigen-driven expansion. Bulk unsorted samples precluded comparing CD4+ and CD8+ T cell repertoires. With just a few patients in the study, the authors point out that the findings should be validated in a larger study. Only the TCR beta chain was sequenced, so true repertoire diversity is likely underestimated because unpaired alpha chains were not captured.

Using a constant-region primer and ProtoScript II reverse transcriptase, TCRbeta-specific cDNA was reverse-transcribed from about 540 ng total RNA. Three nested multiplex PCR rounds, following a slightly modified ARM-PCR procedure, were used to build the TCRbeta libraries. Each of the first two PCR rounds ran for approximately 10 cycles using multiplex TRBV1-TRBV30 forward primers together with a Cbeta reverse primer. Sample barcodes and Illumina adapters were added in a final 25-cycle PCR with Deep VentR polymerase. Before sequencing, amplicons between 200 and 500 bp were purified from gel using a QIAquick gel extraction kit. The TCRbeta amplicons were sequenced with 250-bp paired-end reads on an Illumina HiSeq 2500. Turning to the authors' computational methods: Reads were quality-trimmed with Trimmomatic v0.33, and paired reads were merged with FLASH v1.2.11 to recover full CDR3 sequences. MiGEC v1.2.1b assigned V, D and J germline segments to the rearranged TCRbeta sequences. Clonotype statistics and Shannon-Wiener diversity indices were computed with VDJtools v1.0.0. To cut down on sampling bias, every analysis after diversity analysis relied on just the 250 most abundant clonotypes from each sample. TCRdb's own reprocessing of the public reads used fastp at Q25 and MiXCR and kept productive beta chains. CDR3 protein duplicates are merged, each entry listing the most common genes and DNA. TCRdb's processing, not the authors' own work, is the source of the V and J calls. The sample yields around 80,000 distinct CDR3 sequences; roughly two thirds were counted once. The leading ten clones occupy approximately 26% of the sample.

This clonotype was seen many times. It has no known antigen specificity. There are no base qualities to consult, and no much larger clone falls within one base. Total RNA and DNA were co-extracted without cell sorting from roughly 20-30 mg of bulk tissue using the AllPrep DNA/RNA mini kit. Between late 2015 and March 2016, roughly 5 patients in China with histopathologically diagnosed primary liver carcinoma had their tumors surgically resected. At the time of sampling, the patients had chronic HBV infection and had not received any treatment. Pieces of fresh tumor and adjacent tissue were cut in half, with one half kept in RNAlater at -80 degrees C and the other half sent for histology. V drops 11 bases and J drops 6 bases, leaving 14 bases in between. The CDR3 sequence holds 12 residues, the cysteine and phenylalanine included. The only DNA kept is the CDR3, 36 bases in frame from the first base. The germline V gene supplies CDR1 MDHEN and CDR2 SYDVKM.

The rearrangement joined TRBV28 to TRBJ2-1; the D gene is unclear. The clonotype originates from a man aged 35 to 55 with primary liver carcinoma and hepatitis B virus infection. The sample consisted of tumor-adjacent normal liver tissue. The DNA is as follows: TGTGCCGGGTCCACTATTGGCAATGAGCAGTTCTTC. Protein translation: CAGSTIGNEQFF.